These T cell receptor beta chains were read from a single sample in a study of T-cell memory formation after mild COVID-19. Each CDR3 protein is one row after TCRdb ran MiXCR on the 5' RACE reads. This repertoire shows fewer than 550,000 distinct CDR3 sequences, about 19% found once; its top ten account for roughly 8.4%. Input material: PBMCs or a T cell subset sorted from them (not recorded which). The source of these receptors is an adult woman who had mild COVID-19 (a few samples of this study predate the infection). Cell type and time point are not known. The CDR3 runs from the conserved cysteine through the conserved F or W. A D gene is named only where the DNA matches it firmly. Some rows have no size entry. The others give once, few or many, or a class for an expanded clone.

abundance,d_gene,v_gene,j_gene,CDR3nt,CDR3aa
few,-,TRBV20-1,TRBJ2-3,TGCAGTGCTAGAGATCCTACTAGCCGCTCTAGCACAGATACGCAGTATTTT,CSARDPTSRSSTDTQYF
-,TRBD1,TRBV29-1,TRBJ2-1,TGCAGCGTTGAAAGGGACAGGGGGCAGTTCTTC,CSVERDRGQFF
-,-,TRBV12-3/TRBV12-4,TRBJ1-2,TGTGCCAGCAGTAAGACAGACAACTATGGCTACACCTTC,CASSKTDNYGYTF
few,-,TRBV7-9,TRBJ2-3,TGTGCCAGCAGCTTAGAGGATGGGGATACGCAGTATTTT,CASSLEDGDTQYF
few,-,TRBV30,TRBJ2-2,TGTGCCTGGAACCTAGCCGACACCGGGGAGCTGTTTTTT,CAWNLADTGELFF
-,-,TRBV12-3/TRBV12-4,TRBJ2-1,TGTGCCAGCAGACTAGCCTCGAGCTCCTACAATGAGCAGTTCTTC,CASRLASSSYNEQFF
few,-,TRBV20-1,TRBJ2-6,TGCAGTGCTGGCTACTCTGGGGCCAACGTCCTGACTTTC,CSAGYSGANVLTF
few,-,TRBV2,TRBJ1-5,TGTGCCAGCAGTGAACGGGCATCGGGGAATCAGCCCCAGCATTTT,CASSERASGNQPQHF
few,-,TRBV20-1,TRBJ2-5,TGCAGTGCTAGAGATATGCGAGGACTAAAAGAGACCCAGTACTTC,CSARDMRGLKETQYF
few,TRBD2,TRBV6-6,TRBJ2-1,TGTGCCAGTGTGGGGACTAGCGGGAGTTACTCCTACAATGAGCAGTTCTTC,CASVGTSGSYSYNEQFF
-,TRBD1,TRBV24-1,TRBJ2-1,TGTGCCACCAGTGATTTTGGTGGCAGGGGGTACAATGAGCAGTTCTTC,CATSDFGGRGYNEQFF
-,TRBD1,TRBV6-5,TRBJ2-2,TGTGCCAGCAGTTACTTCCAGGGACAGGGGTTGCCGGACACCGGGGAGCTGTTTTTT,CASSYFQGQGLPDTGELFF
few,TRBD1,TRBV29-1,TRBJ2-2,TGCAGCGTCAAGGACAGGTCTACCGGGGAGCTGTTTTTT,CSVKDRSTGELFF
few,TRBD1,TRBV5-1,TRBJ2-1,TGCGCCAGCAGCTTGACTCTGGCAGGGGGCGCTGAGCAGTTCTTC,CASSLTLAGGAEQFF
-,TRBD2,TRBV4-3,TRBJ2-1,TGCGCCAGCAGCCAATTGGGACTAGCGGGTTCCTACAATGAGCAGTTCTTC,CASSQLGLAGSYNEQFF
-,-,TRBV20-1,TRBJ2-2,TGCAGTGCTAGAAACCCCAGGTTGGGCGGGGAGCTGTTTTTT,CSARNPRLGGELFF
few,-,TRBV12-3/TRBV12-4,TRBJ1-5,TGTGCCAGCAGTTTTAGGGAGAATCAGCCCCAGCATTTT,CASSFRENQPQHF
-,TRBD2,TRBV7-9,TRBJ2-7,TGTGCCAGCAGCTTTTCCCCGGGGGGACTACTCGAGCAGTACTTC,CASSFSPGGLLEQYF
-,-,TRBV15,TRBJ1-4,TGTGCCACCAGCAGAGATCTGGGAGTGGCCAATGAAAAACTGTTTTTT,CATSRDLGVANEKLFF
-,-,TRBV18,TRBJ2-7,TGTGCCAGCTCAGCAGGGGAAACTAAGCGCTACGAGCAGTACTTC,CASSAGETKRYEQYF
-,-,TRBV20-1,TRBJ2-7,TGCAGTGCTAGTAGTCTTGGCTCCCCCTACGAGCAGTACTTC,CSASSLGSPYEQYF
-,-,TRBV4-3,TRBJ1-1,TGCGCCAGCAGCCTCTCGGCGGCCCAACCGAACACTGAAGCTTTCTTT,CASSLSAAQPNTEAFF